Each of the 18 T cell receptor beta chains below was sequenced from the same sample in a study of OX40 agonist ivuxolimab in advanced cancers. Here immunoSEQ multiplex PCR was the method, and the copy in TCRdb shows in-frame clones only, minus some. The profile covers 55,000 to 65,000 clones, with 70% to 90% appearing a single time and less than 0.6% taken by the ten largest. Sample: CD4+ or CD8+ T cells sorted from blood, taken in a trial of the OX40 agonist ivuxolimab. All receptors derive from an adult with an advanced solid tumor such as melanoma, head and neck, liver or kidney cancer.

The rearrangement uses TRBV27 and TRBJ2-3; 10 bases align to TRBD2. Unmatched junction bases numbered 15, after V lost 7 bases and J lost 2 bases. The germline V gene encodes CDR1 MNHEY and CDR2 SMNVEV (reference sequence). The CDR3 consists of 18 residues. For the CDR3, the DNA is TGTGCCAGCACCAGGAGGGGAACCGGGACTAGCGACACAGATACGCAGTATTTT. Residues: CASTRRGTGTSDTDTQYF.

The genes are TRBV19 and TRBJ1-1; TRBD1 matches at 9 bases. V lost 0 bases to trimming and J lost 7 bases; unmatched junction nucleotides: 6. The CDR3 covers 15 residues. The V gene's germline CDR1 is LNHDA and CDR2 SQIVND (reference sequence). This CDR3 reads CASSIDTGTGSEAFF. The CDR3 coding sequence is TGTGCCAGTAGTATAGATACCGGGACAGGGAGTGAAGCTTTCTTT.

The rearrangement uses TRBV4-3 and TRBJ1-2; tentative D call: TRBD1 (6 bases). This CDR3 has 14 residues. Germline values: CDR1 LGHNA, CDR2 YSLEER. Deletions cut 0 bases from V and 4 bases from J, with 9 bases between. CDR3 DNA: TGCGCCAGCAGCCAAGAAGGGGGTGGCTATGGCTACACCTTC. Amino acids: CASSQEGGGYGYTF.

The chain joins TRBV6-7 to TRBJ2-7; TRBD1 matches at 7 bases. TRBV6-7 is reported as an ORF; its role is uncertain. V shed 3 bases, J shed 1 base, and the junction held 6 bases outside the gene matches. This CDR3 has 15 residues. The chain's CDR3 is CASSYSSGQSYEQYF. Here the CDR3 DNA reads TGTGCCAGCAGTTATTCATCGGGACAGTCCTACGAGCAGTACTTC.

The genes are TRBV7-3 and TRBJ2-3, with 10 bases that match TRBD2. Germline V gene data show CDR1 as SGHTA and CDR2 as FQGTGA. The J segment lost 6 bases and the V segment lost 5 bases, leaving 8 bases of the junction unmatched. The CDR3 is 15 residues long. CDR3 loop: CASSPQAGGVDTQYF. The CDR3 DNA reads TGTGCCAGCAGCCCACAAGCGGGGGGGGTGGATACGCAGTATTTT.

V gene TRBV27 combines with J gene TRBJ1-4, with D possibly TRBD1 on 5 matching bases. The CDR3 extends over 16 amino acids. CDR1 is MNHEY and CDR2 is SMNVEV in the germline V gene (reference sequence). The ends were cut back, 6 bases at V and 3 bases at J, with 17 bases in the middle. The CDR3 coding sequence is TGTGCCAGCAGCGGGGGTTGGGGCCTCCCTAATGAAAAACTGTTTTTT. This encodes CASSGGWGLPNEKLFF.

The chain has TRBV6-6 and TRBJ1-6; the match to TRBD1 covers 8 bases. Germline V gives CDR1 MNHNY, CDR2 SVGAGI (reference sequence). This CDR3 region has 15 residues. J was trimmed by 9 bases and V by 6 bases; bases with no gene match: 10. This CDR3 is CASRTGQGVGSPLHF. CDR3 bases: TGTGCCAGCAGGACTGGACAGGGAGTAGGTTCACCCCTCCACTTT.

V gene TRBV7-8 combines with J gene TRBJ2-1; D unresolved. Trimming stripped 0 bases from V and 5 bases from J, with 11 bases between. The germline V gene encodes CDR1 SGHVS and CDR2 FQNEAQ. The length of the CDR3 is 15 residues. CDR3 DNA sequence: TGTGCCAGCAGCTTAGCGTGGCAGGCCAACAATGAGCAGTTCTTC. Translation: CASSLAWQANNEQFF. The full variable domain, in which reference TRBV7-8 and TRBJ2-1 provide the parts outside the CDR3, is GAGVSQSPRYKVAKRGQDVALRCDPISGHVSLFWYQQALGQGPEFLTYFQNEAQLDKSGLPSDRFFAERPEGSVSTLKIQRTQQEDSAVYLCASSLAWQANNEQFFGPGTRLTVL.

The genes are TRBV5-1 and TRBJ2-5; TRBD2 matches at 10 bases. Germline V gene lookup returns CDR1 SGHRS and CDR2 YFSETQ. The V segment lost 5 bases and the J segment 2 bases; nucleotides outside the gene matches: 3. This CDR3 comprises 14 residues. CDR3 region: CASSTSGIQETQYF. The CDR3 region has the DNA TGCGCCAGCAGTACTAGCGGGATACAAGAGACCCAGTACTTC.

V is TRBV6-6 and J is TRBJ2-3, with D maybe TRBD1 (6 bases). Trimming shortened V by 6 bases and J by 2 bases, and 15 bases separated the two germline ends. The CDR3 runs to 15 residues. From germline, CDR1 is MNHNY and CDR2 SVGAGI (reference sequence). For the CDR3, the DNA is TGTGCCAGCAGCAGTGGACAGCCGTCCACAGATACGCAGTATTTT. It specifies CASSSGQPSTDTQYF.

The chain couples TRBV5-4 to TRBJ1-2; 12 positions match TRBD1. The V gene end was trimmed by 1 base and the J gene end by 9 bases; junction bases not matched to a gene: 7. This CDR3 has 15 amino acids. Germline V lookup: CDR1 SGHNT, CDR2 YYREEE (reference sequence). In DNA, the CDR3 is TGTGCCAGCAGCTTGCAGGGGACAGGGGGCGTGAGCTACACCTTC. It translates to CASSLQGTGGVSYTF.

V usage is TRBV14 and J usage is TRBJ2-5; D remains ambiguous. V was clipped by 1 base and J by 4 bases, with 16 bases between them. Germline V gene lookup returns CDR1 SGHDN and CDR2 FVKESK. The CDR3 has 16 amino acids. The CDR3: CASSQALLGTAETQYF. The CDR3 bases are TGTGCCAGCAGCCAAGCTTTGCTAGGAACGGCAGAGACCCAGTACTTC.

The V gene is TRBV5-1, the J gene TRBJ1-4; the D is unclear. Germline CDR1 reads SGHRS; CDR2 reads YFSETQ. This CDR3 is 13 amino acids long. V was cut by 3 bases and J by 8 bases, with 11 bases left in between. The CDR3 spells CASSSLEDEKLFF. CDR3 DNA: TGCGCCAGCAGCTCATTGGAGGACGAAAAACTGTTTTTT.

This chain links TRBV10-2 with TRBJ1-2; D ambiguous. The CDR3 runs to 14 residues. CDR1 is WSHSY and CDR2 is SAAADI in the germline V gene. Between the trimmed V and J ends, which lost 7 bases and 5 bases, there was a span of 17 bases. The CDR3 here is CASIHDPKAYGYTF. The CDR3 DNA follows: TGCGCCAGCATTCACGACCCGAAGGCATATGGCTACACCTTC.

The J gene is TRBJ2-5, the V gene TRBV7-9; D uncertain. This CDR3 contains 12 residues. The ends were cut back, 4 bases at V and 1 base at J, with 4 bases in the middle. Germline V gene sequence: CDR1 SEHNR, CDR2 FQNEAQ (reference sequence). As DNA, the CDR3 is TGTGCCAGCAGCTACCCCCAAGAGACCCAGTACTTC. Amino acid sequence: CASSYPQETQYF.

In its sample, this clone was seen once. The rearrangement uses TRBV30 and TRBJ2-7, with TRBD1 matching 10 bases. The V gene's germline CDR1 is GTSNPN and CDR2 SVGIG (reference sequence). V was clipped by 2 bases and J by 5 bases; unmatched bases: 6. The CDR3 is 14 residues long. The CDR3 reads CAWSPGTGVDEQYF. The CDR3 nucleotides read TGTGCCTGGAGTCCCGGGACAGGGGTCGACGAGCAGTACTTC.

This sequence joins TRBV27 and TRBJ1-5, with D hard to call. CDR1 MNHEY and CDR2 SMNVEV come from the germline V gene (reference sequence). Deletions cut 3 bases from V and 4 bases from J, with 16 bases between. CDR3 length: 16 residues. Here the CDR3 DNA reads TGTGCCAGCAGTTTTTTGGAGCCGAATCCTAATCAGCCCCAGCATTTT. Amino acids: CASSFLEPNPNQPQHF.

This chain joins TRBV5-1 and TRBJ2-1, with 15 bases fitting TRBD2. The length of the CDR3 is 15 residues. Trimming took 3 bases from V and 9 from J; bases not matched to a gene: 4. CDR1 and CDR2 from the germline V gene are SGHRS and YFSETQ. CDR3 nucleotides: TGCGCCAGCAGCTCCGGACTAGCGGGAGGGGGTGAGCAGTTCTTC. It specifies CASSSGLAGGGEQFF.